These T cell receptor beta chains were read from a single sample in a study of cytomegalovirus exposure and HLA in healthy donors. Profiled with immunoSEQ multiplex PCR; TCRdb holds only in-frame clones, not every one. The sample records fewer than 60,000 clones, 85% to 90% being singletons. What was sequenced was PBMCs. The receptors come from a woman aged 18-35 years in good health and CMV-seronegative. The CDR3 runs from the conserved cysteine through the conserved F or W. D genes are given only for firm matches. A clone size is listed for some rows: how often the clone was seen (once, few, many), or a class if it is expanded.

abundance	d_gene	v_gene	j_gene	len	CDR3aa	CDR3nt
-	TRBD2	TRBV4-1	TRBJ2-1	16	CASSRGTSGSRNEQFF	TGCGCCAGCAGCCGAGGGACTAGCGGGAGTCGCAATGAGCAGTTCTTC
-	TRBD1	TRBV9	TRBJ2-2	15	CASSVGQVNTGELFF	TGTGCCAGCAGCGTGGGACAGGTAAACACCGGGGAGCTGTTTTTT
-	-	TRBV18	TRBJ2-3	14	CASSPLQSTDTQYF	TGTGCCAGCTCACCCCTACAGAGCACAGATACGCAGTATTTT
-	-	TRBV7-9	TRBJ1-2	17	CASSLKGRQEFNYGYTF	TGTGCCAGCAGCTTAAAGGGGAGACAGGAGTTTAACTATGGCTACACCTTC
-	TRBD1	TRBV4-3	TRBJ2-7	16	CASSQDWGQGSYEQYF	TGCGCCAGCAGCCAAGATTGGGGACAGGGGTCCTACGAGCAGTACTTC
-	-	TRBV7-9	TRBJ2-3	15	CASSLLSVFTDTQYF	TGTGCCAGCAGCTTACTCTCAGTTTTCACAGATACGCAGTATTTT
-	-	TRBV4-1	TRBJ1-4	20	CASSQGNLAGHSLKDEKLFF	TGCGCCAGCAGCCAGGGAAACCTTGCGGGGCACTCCTTGAAGGATGAAAAACTGTTTTTT
few	TRBD1	TRBV18	TRBJ2-7	15	CASSPPGQASYEQYF	TGTGCCAGCTCACCACCTGGACAGGCTTCCTACGAGCAGTACTTC
-	-	TRBV29-1	TRBJ2-7	11	CSVARDYEQYF	TGCAGCGTTGCCAGGGACTACGAGCAGTACTTC
-	-	TRBV29-1	TRBJ2-1	11	CSVEGTIEQFF	TGCAGCGTTGAAGGGACAATTGAGCAGTTCTTC
-	TRBD1	TRBV18	TRBJ2-3	15	CASSTTGGSTDTQYF	TGTGCCAGCTCAACGACAGGGGGCAGCACAGATACGCAGTATTTT
once	TRBD2	TRBV6-5	TRBJ2-1	15	CASTGGTSGVNEQFF	TGTGCCAGCACTGGCGGGACTAGCGGGGTCAATGAGCAGTTCTTC
-	-	TRBV28	TRBJ2-7	14	CASSLSASSYEQYF	TGTGCCAGCAGTTTATCCGCTAGCTCCTACGAGCAGTACTTC
-	TRBD1	TRBV9	TRBJ1-1	15	CASSERDSWNTEAFF	TGTGCCAGCAGCGAACGGGACAGTTGGAACACTGAAGCTTTCTTT
-	-	TRBV2	TRBJ2-5	19	CASSEITRRGLRPGETQYF	TGTGCCAGCAGTGAAATAACCCGGAGGGGCCTCAGACCCGGGGAGACCCAGTACTTC
-	TRBD1	TRBV11-2	TRBJ2-4	13	CASSPGTGDLQYF	TGTGCCAGCAGCCCTGGGACAGGGGATCTTCAGTACTTC
-	TRBD1	TRBV5-6	TRBJ2-7	15	CASSLVDRVAYEQYF	TGTGCCAGCAGCTTGGTGGACAGGGTTGCCTACGAGCAGTACTTC
-	TRBD2	TRBV30	TRBJ2-7	15	CAWSPRTSLSYEQYF	TGTGCCTGGAGCCCCCGGACTAGCCTCTCCTACGAGCAGTACTTC
-	TRBD1	TRBV9	TRBJ1-2	14	CASSVALDRAGYTF	TGTGCCAGCAGCGTAGCCCTTGACAGGGCTGGCTACACCTTC
-	TRBD1	TRBV5-4	TRBJ2-7	15	CASSWGQGSSYEQYF	TGTGCCAGCAGCTGGGGACAGGGGAGCTCCTACGAGCAGTACTTC
-	-	TRBV6-1	TRBJ2-7	15	CASSLTAWSSYEQYF	TGTGCCAGCTCCTTGACAGCGTGGAGCTCCTACGAGCAGTACTTC
-	-	TRBV5-4	TRBJ1-2	15	CASSPLDTEYYGYTF	TGTGCCAGCAGCCCACTGGACACGGAGTACTATGGCTACACCTTC
-	-	TRBV29-1	TRBJ2-5	12	CSVGGQKETQYF	TGCAGCGTCGGGGGACAGAAAGAGACCCAGTACTTC
-	-	TRBV5-1	TRBJ2-7	14	CASSLGVGPYEQYF	TGCGCCAGCAGCTTGGGAGTGGGCCCCTACGAGCAGTACTTC
-	TRBD1	TRBV28	TRBJ2-2	14	CASSKGGQAGELFF	TGTGCCAGCAGTAAGGGGGGACAGGCCGGGGAGCTGTTTTTT
-	TRBD2	TRBV7-2	TRBJ2-1	15	CASSWLAGGVGEQFF	TGTGCCAGCAGCTGGCTAGCGGGCGGCGTCGGGGAGCAGTTCTTC
-	-	TRBV6-1	TRBJ1-6	17	CASSEDLERMVNSPLHF	TGTGCCAGCAGTGAAGACCTTGAGAGGATGGTAAATTCACCCCTCCACTTT
-	-	TRBV6-6	TRBJ1-6	13	CASSYPGNSPLHF	TGTGCCAGCAGTTATCCGGGTAATTCACCCCTCCACTTT
-	TRBD1	TRBV2	TRBJ1-5	13	CASGQGPGQPQHF	TGTGCTTCCGGACAGGGGCCGGGACAGCCCCAGCATTTT
-	-	TRBV29-1	TRBJ2-7	14	CSVEFRGTSYEQYF	TGCAGCGTTGAGTTCCGCGGTACCTCCTACGAGCAGTACTTC
-	-	TRBV7-3	TRBJ2-1	13	CASSSALYNEQFF	TGTGCCAGCAGCTCAGCGCTCTACAATGAGCAGTTCTTC
once	-	TRBV4-3	TRBJ2-7	15	CASSQGSAGGYEQYF	TGCGCCAGCAGCCAAGGGTCCGCTGGCGGGTACGAGCAGTACTTC
-	TRBD2	TRBV13	TRBJ2-3	14	CASSSLLATDTQYF	TGTGCCAGCAGCTCTTTACTAGCGACAGATACGCAGTATTTT
-	TRBD2	TRBV2	TRBJ2-7	14	CASLGGQRGSEQYF	TGTGCCAGTCTCGGCGGGCAGCGGGGTAGCGAGCAGTACTTC
-	TRBD1	TRBV16	TRBJ2-5	15	CASSHNRGRKETQYF	TGTGCCAGCAGCCATAACAGGGGGCGAAAAGAGACCCAGTACTTC
-	TRBD2	TRBV9	TRBJ2-3	19	CASSGTVTSGSPTTDTQYF	TGTGCCAGCAGCGGGACCGTGACTAGCGGGAGTCCGACGACAGATACGCAGTATTTT